The 2 T cell receptor beta chains reported below all come from one sample, sequenced in a study of blood T cell repertoires in COVID-19. Generated by immunoSEQ multiplex PCR, the TCRdb table keeps only in-frame clones and is missing some. The sample includes hundreds of thousands of clones, roughly 90% of them seen just once. The sequencing sample was made of peripheral blood. The receptor source for this set is a woman aged 50 to 60 with active or convalescent COVID-19.

This chain connects TRBV5-1 to TRBJ2-1; 8 bases fit TRBD1. The V gene end was trimmed by 4 bases and the J gene end by 4 bases; junction bases not matched to a gene: 4. Germline V gives CDR1 SGHRS, CDR2 YFSETQ. This CDR3 region has 14 residues. The CDR3 loop is CASSRRDRYNEQFF. The CDR3 DNA reads as TGCGCCAGCAGCCGAAGGGACAGGTACAATGAGCAGTTCTTC.

The sample holds a few counts of this clone. The rearrangement uses TRBV4-3 and TRBJ2-2; TRBD2 matches 10 bases. The CDR3 runs 17 residues. V lost 0 bases, J lost 4 bases, and 5 bases stayed unmatched. The germline V gene has CDR1 LGHNA and CDR2 YSLEER. CDR3 residues: CASSQDLRLAGTGELFF. As DNA, the CDR3 is TGCGCCAGCAGCCAAGATCTCAGACTAGCGGGCACCGGGGAGCTGTTTTTT.